The T cell receptor beta chain described here comes from a study of blood T cell repertoires in COVID-19. Overall study: Both acute and convalescent COVID-19 samples were obtained from the United States, Italy and Spain.

The germline CDR1 and CDR2 sequences are SGHRS and YFSETQ. This CDR3 comprises 11 residues. V gave up 3 bases and J gave up 1 base, with 2 bases separating them. The authors' processing: Amplifying reference gene primers gave estimates of nucleated cell counts. Clones were sequenced by immunoSEQ multiplex PCR, and TCRdb holds only the in-frame ones, with some missing. V and J calls and clone size follow that table, whereas D and trimming were derived from the DNA. The sample holds some 250,000 clones, approximately 88% seen once. The sequence was collected from a man between 35 and 55 years old with acute or convalescent COVID-19. The rearrangement links TRBV5-1 to TRBJ2-7, with D unresolved. The specimen was peripheral blood. The CDR3 bases are TGCGCCAGCAGCTCGTCCTACGAGCAGTACTTC. This gives the protein CASSSSYEQYF.